The rows below give T cell receptor beta chains drawn from one sample of a study of technical replicates of blood from several donors. The method was immunoSEQ multiplex PCR; TCRdb's version includes in-frame clones alone and lacks a portion of them. The table shows about 75,000 clones, with 97% occurring only once. Sample: T cells isolated from PBMCs. Source of these receptors: a human donor in good health. The CDR3 runs from the conserved cysteine through the conserved F or W. The D gene is left open where the match is weak. Clone size is stated in some rows and not others, as once, few, many or a class when expanded.

>-|TRBJ1-2|-|TRBV19
CASSTRTEILYGYTF
TGTGCCAGTAGTACCCGGACAGAGATCCTCTATGGCTACACCTTC
>TRBD1|TRBJ2-7|-|TRBV6-6
CASSGGGSYEQYF
TGTGCCAGCTCAGGGGGCGGATCCTACGAGCAGTACTTC
>TRBD2|TRBJ2-1|-|TRBV30
CAWEFGGADEQFF
TGTGCCTGGGAATTCGGGGGGGCAGATGAGCAGTTCTTC
>TRBD1|TRBJ2-7|-|TRBV27
CASSPTGDFTYEQYF
TGTGCCAGCAGTCCGACAGGGGATTTTACCTACGAGCAGTACTTC
>-|TRBJ2-1|once|TRBV18
CASSPSAGGKQFF
TGTGCCAGCTCACCTTCCGCCGGGGGAAAGCAGTTCTTC
>TRBD2|TRBJ2-1|-|TRBV6-4
CASSEAGGNSYNEQFF
TGTGCCAGCAGTGAAGCGGGGGGCAACTCCTACAATGAGCAGTTCTTC
>-|TRBJ2-1|-|TRBV28
CASSFRGEQFF
TGTGCCAGCAGTTTCCGAGGAGAGCAGTTCTTC
>-|TRBJ1-3|-|TRBV7-9
CASGFSGITSGNTIYF
TGTGCCAGCGGTTTTTCCGGGATTACCTCTGGAAACACCATATATTTT
>-|TRBJ2-7|-|TRBV11-2
CASSLDLRGGSYEQYF
TGTGCCAGCAGCTTAGATCTCCGAGGGGGCTCCTACGAGCAGTACTTC
>TRBD1|TRBJ2-3|-|TRBV10-1
CASSEPGQGGDTQYF
TGCGCCAGCAGTGAGCCGGGACAGGGAGGGGATACGCAGTATTTT
>-|TRBJ1-4|-|TRBV5-1
CASSTEGATNEKLFF
TGCGCCAGCAGCACCGAAGGGGCAACTAATGAAAAACTGTTTTTT
>-|TRBJ2-7|-|TRBV6-1
CASSASGTMVNEQYF
TGTGCCAGCAGTGCCTCCGGGACAATGGTAAACGAGCAGTACTTC
>-|TRBJ1-6|-|TRBV10-3
CAIAEAAGRNSPLHF
TGTGCCATCGCCGAGGCAGCAGGGCGTAATTCACCCCTCCACTTT
>-|TRBJ2-1|-|TRBV29-1
CSGGLNEQFF
TGCAGCGGGGGCCTCAATGAGCAGTTCTTC
>-|TRBJ1-4|-|TRBV27
CASSWQGGFHEKLFF
TGTGCCAGCAGTTGGCAGGGAGGATTTCATGAAAAACTGTTTTTT
>-|TRBJ2-7|-|TRBV27
CASSFRHFGEQYF
TGTGCCAGCAGTTTTAGACATTTCGGCGAGCAGTACTTC
>-|TRBJ2-5|once|TRBV5-1
CASSATVDSQETQYF
TGCGCCAGCAGCGCCACTGTTGACAGTCAAGAGACCCAGTACTTC
>TRBD1|TRBJ2-7|-|TRBV9
CASSETGASSYEQYF
TGTGCCAGCAGCGAGACAGGGGCGAGCTCCTACGAGCAGTACTTC
>TRBD1|TRBJ1-5|-|TRBV28
CASSHRGPEPQHF
TGTGCCAGCAGCCACAGGGGGCCGGAGCCCCAGCATTTT
>-|TRBJ1-2|-|TRBV7-9
CASSFQTAYGYTF
TGTGCCAGCAGCTTCCAGACAGCCTATGGCTACACCTTC
>TRBD2|TRBJ2-1|once|TRBV11-2
CASSPGVGGRGFF
TGTGCCAGCAGCCCGGGAGTGGGAGGGCGCGGGTTCTTC
>-|TRBJ2-1|-|TRBV11-3
CASSFFGAQNNEQFF
TGTGCCAGCAGCTTTTTTGGGGCTCAGAACAATGAGCAGTTCTTC
>-|TRBJ2-2|-|TRBV11-3
CASSSRAQGELFF
TGTGCCAGCAGCTCGCGGGCCCAGGGGGAGCTGTTTTTT
>TRBD1|TRBJ1-6|-|TRBV30
CAWMPPTGLFSPLHF
TGTGCCTGGATGCCACCGACAGGGCTTTTTTCACCCCTCCACTTT
>-|TRBJ2-3|-|TRBV7-9
CASSLATGLGDTQYF
TGTGCCAGCAGCTTAGCGACGGGTCTAGGAGATACGCAGTATTTT
>-|TRBJ2-5|-|TRBV7-2
CASSLGWTGETQYF
TGTGCCAGCAGCTTAGGATGGACTGGGGAGACCCAGTACTTC
>-|TRBJ1-1|-|TRBV9
CASSVGQSNTEAFF
TGTGCCAGCAGCGTTGGACAGTCGAACACTGAAGCTTTCTTT
>TRBD1|TRBJ1-2|-|TRBV7-8
CASSDPLQGAENYGYTF
TGTGCCAGCAGCGATCCTCTACAGGGGGCGGAGAACTATGGCTACACCTTC
>TRBD2|TRBJ2-5|-|TRBV5-1
CASSFMAGTRGAETQYF
TGCGCCAGCAGCTTCATGGCCGGGACTAGGGGGGCGGAGACCCAGTACTTC
>-|TRBJ2-7|-|TRBV28
CASSGDLGSYEQYF
TGTGCCAGCAGTGGGGACTTGGGTTCCTACGAGCAGTACTTC
>-|TRBJ2-2|-|TRBV7-9
CASSLSTRELFF
TGTGCCAGCAGCTTATCAACTAGGGAGCTGTTTTTT
>-|TRBJ2-4|-|TRBV2
CASSFSLIAKNIQYF
TGTGCCAGCAGTTTCTCACTAATAGCCAAAAACATTCAGTACTTC
>TRBD1|TRBJ2-3|-|TRBV5-1
CASRGQGTDTQYF
TGCGCCAGCAGGGGACAGGGTACAGATACGCAGTATTTT
>TRBD1|TRBJ1-1|-|TRBV2
CASDVLRQGSDLNTEAFF
TGTGCCAGCGATGTTTTGCGACAGGGTAGTGATTTGAACACTGAAGCTTTCTTT
>-|TRBJ2-5|-|TRBV9
CASSPLSVAAQETQYF
TGTGCCAGCAGCCCCCTATCGGTAGCGGCTCAAGAGACCCAGTACTTC
>TRBD2|TRBJ2-3|-|TRBV7-9
CASSLSGGATDTQYF
TGTGCCAGCAGCCTCAGCGGGGGGGCTACAGATACGCAGTATTTT
>TRBD2|TRBJ2-7|-|TRBV4-1
CASSQSPLAGGGYEQYF
TGCGCCAGCAGCCAGTCCCCTCTAGCGGGAGGGGGCTACGAGCAGTACTTC
>TRBD1|TRBJ2-1|-|TRBV5-6
CASSSGQAYNEQFF
TGTGCCAGCAGCTCAGGACAGGCCTACAATGAGCAGTTCTTC
>-|TRBJ1-2|-|TRBV5-4
CASSFGGHGYTF
TGTGCCAGCAGCTTTGGAGGGCATGGCTACACCTTC
>TRBD1|TRBJ1-5|-|TRBV19
CASTKSPGQGLEPQHF
TGTGCCAGTACCAAAAGCCCGGGACAGGGGTTGGAGCCCCAGCATTTT
>-|TRBJ2-5|-|TRBV27
CASSPNAETQYF
TGTGCCAGCAGTCCCAATGCGGAGACCCAGTACTTC
>-|TRBJ1-2|-|TRBV2
CASSEGRDNYGYTF
TGTGCCAGCAGTGAAGGACGGGATAACTATGGCTACACCTTC
>TRBD1|TRBJ1-1|-|TRBV7-8
CASSSTGTGFKEVAEAFF
TGTGCCAGCAGCTCAACCGGGACAGGGTTTAAGGAGGTGGCTGAAGCTTTCTTT
>-|TRBJ1-2|-|TRBV30
CAWAEITNYGYTF
TGTGCCTGGGCAGAAATCACTAACTATGGCTACACCTTC
>TRBD1|TRBJ2-6|-|TRBV27
CASSLSWDRDWIGNSGANVLTF
TGTGCCAGCAGTTTATCTTGGGACAGGGACTGGATCGGTAACTCTGGGGCCAACGTCCTGACTTTC
>-|TRBJ2-1|-|TRBV30
CAWSTGGSSYNEQFF
TGTGCCTGGTCCACCGGAGGTAGCTCCTACAATGAGCAGTTCTTC
>-|TRBJ2-5|-|TRBV7-9
CASSLVSGETWGETQYF
TGTGCCAGCAGCTTAGTTAGCGGCGAGACCTGGGGAGAGACCCAGTACTTC
>-|TRBJ1-1|once|TRBV7-2
CASRPPLRQRLNTEAFF
TGTGCCAGCAGACCCCCCCTTAGACAGAGACTGAACACTGAAGCTTTCTTT
>-|TRBJ2-1|-|TRBV4-1
CASSQDPRLAISNEQFF
TGCGCCAGCAGCCAAGACCCTAGGCTAGCAATTTCGAATGAGCAGTTCTTC
>-|TRBJ1-1|-|TRBV7-8
CASREDRNTEAFF
TGTGCCAGCCGGGAGGACAGGAACACTGAAGCTTTCTTT
>-|TRBJ1-2|-|TRBV9
CASSASTGGGDHTF
TGTGCCAGCAGCGCAAGTACAGGAGGGGGGGACCACACCTTC
>TRBD1|TRBJ1-4|-|TRBV5-4
CASSLGQGEGEKLFF
TGTGCCAGCAGCTTGGGCCAGGGGGAAGGTGAAAAACTGTTTTTT
>TRBD1|TRBJ2-7|once|TRBV5-8
CASSRGQFGSNYEQYF
TGTGCCAGCAGCCGGGGACAGTTCGGTTCGAACTACGAGCAGTACTTC
>TRBD2|TRBJ2-7|once|TRBV5-4
CASSLEGSGRLGSYEQYF
TGTGCCAGCAGCTTGGAGGGTAGCGGGAGGTTAGGGTCCTACGAGCAGTACTTC
>-|TRBJ2-5|once|TRBV28
CASSRDSKYQETQYF
TGTGCCAGCAGCCGTGACTCAAAGTACCAAGAGACCCAGTACTTC
>-|TRBJ2-5|once|TRBV27
CASARETQYF
TGTGCCAGCGCTAGGGAGACCCAGTACTTC
>TRBD1|TRBJ2-7|-|TRBV19
CASSPTGTGTAYEQYF
TGTGCCAGTAGTCCAACCGGGACAGGGACGGCCTACGAGCAGTACTTC